The T cell receptor (beta chain) under discussion was sequenced for a study of Graves' ophthalmopathy and Graves' hyperthyroidism. Amplification from RNA transcripts yielded the TCR beta CDR3 regions. First-round RT-PCR employed HTBI primers, with a second-round multiplex PCR after it. Each CDR3 protein gets one entry after TCRdb re-called the multiplex PCR reads with MiXCR. The sample shows 400,000 to 500,000 distinct CDR3 sequences, under 25% of them seen only once. In its sample, this clonotype was seen many times. The CDR3 contains 13 residues. V was shortened by 2 bases and J by 7 bases, with 11 bases between the two germline ends.

The specimen sequenced was peripheral blood. The receptor was isolated from a woman between 18 and 30 years old with stable Graves' hyperthyroidism. The chain is built from TRBV12-3 or TRBV12-4 and TRBJ2-5, with TRBD2 as a possible D gene (5 bases). The CDR3 is CASSLKVEVTQYF. The CDR3 coding sequence is TGTGCCAGCAGTTTAAAGGTGGAGGTGACCCAGTACTTC.